Below, 4 T cell receptor beta chains from the same sample are listed, as sequenced in a study of T-cell reconstitution after alpha-beta-depleted transplantation in children. The TCRbeta library incorporated unique molecular identifiers. TCRdb processed the PCR reads anew with MiXCR; each CDR3 protein has one entry. The top ten clones hold over 2% of a sample with roughly 220,000 distinct CDR3 sequences, around 11% of them seen once. The sample in question was PBMCs from the stem cell graft donor, obtained from the stem cell graft. The receptors derive from a human donor who donated a stem cell graft to a child with acute lymphoblastic leukemia.

This clonotype was recorded many times. The CDR3 DNA sequence: TGTGCCACCAGCAGAGACCCCCAGGGTACGCAGTATTTT. This encodes CATSRDPQGTQYF. The chain uses TRBV15 and TRBJ2-3; tentatively, D is TRBD1 (5 bases). The CDR3 sequence is 13 residues long. The V end was cut by 0 bases, the J end by 8 bases, with 9 bases between. Germline-derived CDR1 and CDR2 are LNHNV and YYDKDF (reference sequence).

This clonotype was found many times. The rearrangement links TRBV12-3 or TRBV12-4 to TRBJ2-1; TRBD2 matches at 12 bases. This CDR3 is 15 amino acids long. Trimming removed 3 bases from V and 6 bases from J; junction bases left unmatched: 3. The chain's CDR3 is CASSLGLAGLNEQFF. Here the CDR3 DNA reads TGTGCCAGCAGTTTGGGACTAGCGGGCCTCAATGAGCAGTTCTTC.

This clonotype appeared many times. The chain carries TRBV7-9 and TRBJ2-6, with no clear D. With 5 bases removed from V and 0 bases from J, the gap between germline ends came to 11 bases. The germline CDR1 and CDR2 sequences are SEHNR and FQNEAQ (reference sequence). CDR3 length: 16 residues. The CDR3 here is CASSPAPFSGANVLTF. The CDR3, as DNA: TGTGCCAGCAGCCCCGCTCCTTTCTCTGGGGCCAACGTCCTGACTTTC.

The chain joins TRBV19 to TRBJ2-2; tentatively, D is TRBD1 (5 bases). Germline V gives CDR1 LNHDA, CDR2 SQIVND (reference sequence). The germline V and J ends were trimmed by 8 bases and 6 bases, with 19 bases remaining between them. The CDR3 extends over 15 amino acids. In nucleotides, the CDR3 is TGTGCCAGTTCGCAGTTCCCGCAGGGCGCCGGGGAGCTGTTTTTT. Protein sequence: CASSQFPQGAGELFF.